Listed here are 7 T cell receptor beta chains from one sample, sequenced in a study of cytomegalovirus exposure and HLA in healthy donors. PCR employed 60 Vbeta and 13 Jbeta primers. Measured with immunoSEQ multiplex PCR; TCRdb has only the in-frame clones, and not every one. This table has roughly 160,000 clones, approximately 84% appearing once. Sequencing was done on a sample of PBMCs. Receptor source: a man aged 25-45 years in good health and CMV-seropositive.

The rearrangement links TRBV14 to TRBJ2-7, with D possibly matching TRBD2 (6 bases). The germline gives CDR1 SGHDN, CDR2 FVKESK. This CDR3 has 15 residues. Trimming removed 3 bases from V and 0 bases from J, with 12 bases in between. The CDR3: CASSHGGWSSYEQYF. The DNA of the CDR3 is TGTGCCAGCAGCCATGGGGGGTGGAGCTCCTACGAGCAGTACTTC.

The chain employs TRBV4-1 and TRBJ2-7; TRBD2 matches at 14 bases. The CDR3 has 17 residues. Germline CDR1 is MGHRA and CDR2 is YSYEKL. The V gene end was trimmed by 2 bases and the J gene end by 2 bases; junction bases not matched to a gene: 5. CDR3 residues: CASSQLPGLAGAYEQYV. The CDR3 nucleotides are TGCGCCAGCAGCCAACTCCCGGGACTAGCGGGGGCCTACGAGCAGTACGTC.

The chain recombines TRBV12-5 with TRBJ1-4, with 8 bases identical to TRBD1. V shed 2 bases, J shed 10 bases, and the junction held 6 bases outside the gene matches. This CDR3 is 14 amino acids long. CDR1 is LGHNT, CDR2 FRNRAP, per germline. The CDR3 spells CASGLSGQGRKLFF. In nucleotides, the CDR3 is TGTGCTAGTGGTTTGTCCGGACAGGGAAGAAAACTGTTTTTT.

This chain links TRBV27 with TRBJ2-2, with D tentatively TRBD1 (6 bases). CDR1 and CDR2 (germline): MNHEY, SMNVEV (reference sequence). The CDR3 covers 17 residues. V lost 6 bases, J lost 1 base, and 18 bases lay in between. The CDR3 loop is CASSTDSSLLNTGELFF. In DNA form, the CDR3 reads TGTGCCAGCAGCACGGACAGCAGCCTGCTGAACACCGGGGAGCTGTTTTTT.

The chain recombines TRBV7-8 with TRBJ2-5; TRBD2 might be the D (6 bases). Germline V gives CDR1 SGHVS, CDR2 FQNEAQ. V dropped 4 bases and J dropped 4 bases, with 19 bases sitting between them. The length of the CDR3 is 16 residues. The CDR3 sequence: CASSSRRGARGETQYF. As DNA, the CDR3 is TGTGCCAGCAGCTCTAGGCGCGGGGCTAGGGGAGAGACCCAGTACTTC.

This clone was seen a handful of times. The V gene is TRBV29-1, the J gene TRBJ2-5; no reliable D call. Trimming left V 7 bases short and J 4 bases short, with 13 bases between. Germline CDR1 reads SQVTM; CDR2 reads ANQGSEA. This CDR3 contains 12 residues. The CDR3 sequence: CSAGPVGETQYF. The CDR3 nucleotides are TGCAGCGCTGGGCCGGTGGGAGAGACCCAGTACTTC.

This chain joins TRBV7-6 and TRBJ1-5; a possible D gene is TRBD1 (5 bases). Trimming took off 8 bases at V and 11 bases at J, with 13 bases between the two ends. The CDR3 extends over 11 amino acids. Per the germline V gene, CDR1 is SGHVS and CDR2 is FNYEAQ. The chain's CDR3 is CASGGEGAQHF. CDR3 DNA: TGTGCCAGCGGGGGGGAAGGGGCCCAGCATTTT.